Listed below are T cell receptor beta chains from one sample, sequenced in a study of chemoradiotherapy in HPV16-positive cancers. The repertoire was sequenced with immunoSEQ multiplex PCR; TCRdb's copy has only in-frame clones and lacks some. The table shows about 13,000 clones, with roughly 88% occurring only once. The material was blood, obtained from a patient who underwent chemoradiotherapy. The receptors come from a human donor with HPV-associated anogenital cancer. Both conserved end residues are part of each CDR3. D genes are given only for firm matches. The listing skips clone size in some rows; elsewhere it reads once, few, many or a size class.

clone size: -
J gene: TRBJ2-3
D gene: -
V gene: TRBV5-8
CDR3 protein: CATTQRNDDTQYF
CDR3 DNA: TGTGCCACAACCCAGAGGAATGACGATACGCAGTATTTT

clone size: -
J gene: TRBJ1-1
D gene: TRBD1
V gene: TRBV6-1
CDR3 protein: CASSIGTGSDTEAFF
CDR3 DNA: TGTGCCAGCAGTATAGGGACAGGGTCGGACACTGAAGCTTTCTTT

clone size: -
J gene: TRBJ1-6
D gene: -
V gene: TRBV2
CDR3 protein: CASSNMGRALNSPLHF
CDR3 DNA: TGTGCCAGCAGCAACATGGGCAGGGCGCTAAATTCACCCCTCCACTTT

clone size: -
J gene: TRBJ1-5
D gene: -
V gene: TRBV7-2
CDR3 protein: CASSPRLGGANQPQHF
CDR3 DNA: TGTGCCAGCAGCCCCCGGCTGGGCGGCGCAAATCAGCCCCAGCATTTT

clone size: -
J gene: TRBJ2-1
D gene: -
V gene: TRBV6-6
CDR3 protein: CASTFGGPGEQFF
CDR3 DNA: TGTGCCAGCACCTTCGGAGGCCCCGGTGAGCAGTTCTTC

clone size: once
J gene: TRBJ2-2
D gene: -
V gene: TRBV9
CDR3 protein: CASSFEPGGLNTGELFF
CDR3 DNA: TGTGCCAGCAGCTTCGAGCCGGGGGGCCTTAACACCGGGGAGCTGTTTTTT

clone size: -
J gene: TRBJ1-6
D gene: TRBD1
V gene: TRBV19
CDR3 protein: CASSQNRGGNSPLHF
CDR3 DNA: TGTGCCAGTAGCCAAAACAGGGGAGGAAATTCACCCCTCCACTTT

clone size: -
J gene: TRBJ1-2
D gene: -
V gene: TRBV7-8
CDR3 protein: CASSLGVLGYGYTF
CDR3 DNA: TGTGCCAGCAGCTTAGGGGTATTGGGTTATGGCTACACCTTC

clone size: -
J gene: TRBJ2-1
D gene: -
V gene: TRBV11-3
CDR3 protein: CASSSQRVGEQFF
CDR3 DNA: TGTGCCAGCAGCTCGCAGCGTGTTGGTGAGCAGTTCTTC

clone size: -
J gene: TRBJ1-6
D gene: -
V gene: TRBV14
CDR3 protein: CASSHYQGDNSPLHF
CDR3 DNA: TGTGCCAGCAGCCATTACCAAGGGGATAATTCACCCCTCCACTTT

clone size: -
J gene: TRBJ1-1
D gene: -
V gene: TRBV19
CDR3 protein: CASSIETEPPWTKKNTEAFF
CDR3 DNA: TGTGCCAGTAGTATTGAGACAGAACCGCCATGGACTAAAAAGAACACTGAAGCTTTCTTT

clone size: -
J gene: TRBJ2-7
D gene: TRBD1
V gene: TRBV19
CDR3 protein: CASSPGTGGVKNYEQYF
CDR3 DNA: TGTGCCAGTAGCCCCGGGACAGGGGGCGTGAAGAACTACGAGCAGTACTTC

clone size: -
J gene: TRBJ2-1
D gene: TRBD2
V gene: TRBV7-2
CDR3 protein: CASSSTSGVYNEQFF
CDR3 DNA: TGTGCCAGCAGCTCGACTAGCGGGGTCTACAATGAGCAGTTCTTC

clone size: -
J gene: TRBJ2-3
D gene: -
V gene: TRBV28
CDR3 protein: CASQAPGSADTQYF
CDR3 DNA: TGTGCCAGCCAAGCCCCGGGGTCGGCAGATACGCAGTATTTT

clone size: -
J gene: TRBJ2-4
D gene: -
V gene: TRBV4-2
CDR3 protein: CASSQTPGPSGIAKNIQYF
CDR3 DNA: TGTGCCAGCAGCCAAACACCGGGTCCTAGTGGTATAGCCAAAAACATTCAGTACTTC

clone size: -
J gene: TRBJ1-1
D gene: TRBD1
V gene: TRBV6-5
CDR3 protein: CASSSPSLTGGTEAFF
CDR3 DNA: TGTGCCAGCAGTTCCCCAAGCCTGACAGGGGGCACTGAAGCTTTCTTT

clone size: few
J gene: TRBJ1-2
D gene: -
V gene: TRBV27
CDR3 protein: CASSLPGFYGYTF
CDR3 DNA: TGTGCCAGCAGTTTACCGGGATTCTATGGCTACACCTTC

clone size: -
J gene: TRBJ2-2
D gene: -
V gene: TRBV6-1
CDR3 protein: CASSDSYTGELFF
CDR3 DNA: TGTGCCAGCAGTGACTCCTACACCGGGGAGCTGTTTTTT

clone size: -
J gene: TRBJ1-2
D gene: -
V gene: TRBV7-8
CDR3 protein: CASSLEGRGDYGYTF
CDR3 DNA: TGTGCCAGCAGCTTAGAGGGCAGGGGAGACTATGGCTACACCTTC

clone size: once
J gene: TRBJ1-5
D gene: -
V gene: TRBV27
CDR3 protein: CASSLEGRGDQPQHF
CDR3 DNA: TGTGCCAGCAGTTTAGAGGGCAGGGGAGATCAGCCCCAGCATTTT

clone size: -
J gene: TRBJ2-7
D gene: -
V gene: TRBV14
CDR3 protein: CASRNGATYEQYF
CDR3 DNA: TGTGCCAGCAGAAACGGAGCCACCTACGAGCAGTACTTC

clone size: few
J gene: TRBJ2-5
D gene: -
V gene: TRBV6-1
CDR3 protein: CASRAAGQETQYF
CDR3 DNA: TGTGCCAGCAGAGCAGCAGGCCAAGAGACCCAGTACTTC

clone size: -
J gene: TRBJ1-1
D gene: -
V gene: TRBV25-1
CDR3 protein: CASSEGRSKKSTEAFF
CDR3 DNA: TGTGCCAGCAGTGAAGGGCGGAGTAAGAAGAGCACTGAAGCTTTCTTT

clone size: -
J gene: TRBJ2-5
D gene: TRBD1
V gene: TRBV6-1
CDR3 protein: CASSAPTGAGETQYF
CDR3 DNA: TGTGCCAGCAGTGCACCTACAGGGGCGGGAGAGACCCAGTACTTC

clone size: -
J gene: TRBJ1-1
D gene: -
V gene: TRBV5-6
CDR3 protein: CASSYPRGVNTEAFF
CDR3 DNA: TGTGCCAGCAGCTACCCCAGGGGAGTGAACACTGAAGCTTTCTTT

clone size: -
J gene: TRBJ2-3
D gene: TRBD2
V gene: TRBV7-6
CDR3 protein: CASSHSGGVTDTQYF
CDR3 DNA: TGTGCCAGCAGCCATAGCGGGGGAGTGACAGATACGCAGTATTTT

clone size: -
J gene: TRBJ2-1
D gene: TRBD1
V gene: TRBV5-6
CDR3 protein: CASSPTGQGTNEQFF
CDR3 DNA: TGTGCCAGCAGCCCCACGGGACAGGGGACCAATGAGCAGTTCTTC

clone size: -
J gene: TRBJ1-1
D gene: TRBD1
V gene: TRBV2
CDR3 protein: CATPRTGGLNTEAFF
CDR3 DNA: TGTGCCACACCACGGACAGGGGGCCTGAACACTGAAGCTTTCTTT

clone size: -
J gene: TRBJ2-4
D gene: -
V gene: TRBV5-1
CDR3 protein: CASSLYTGKENIQYF
CDR3 DNA: TGCGCCAGCAGCCTGTATACCGGGAAAGAAAACATTCAGTACTTC

clone size: -
J gene: TRBJ2-5
D gene: -
V gene: TRBV2
CDR3 protein: CASSGFVSYEYALRGETQYF
CDR3 DNA: TGTGCCAGCAGTGGTTTTGTCTCATACGAATACGCACTCCGGGGAGAGACCCAGTACTTC

clone size: -
J gene: TRBJ1-1
D gene: -
V gene: TRBV5-1
CDR3 protein: CASSSRVMNTEAFF
CDR3 DNA: TGCGCCAGCAGCTCCCGGGTCATGAACACTGAAGCTTTCTTT

clone size: -
J gene: TRBJ1-2
D gene: -
V gene: TRBV2
CDR3 protein: CASKFGRQNYGYTF
CDR3 DNA: TGTGCCAGCAAATTCGGTAGACAGAACTATGGCTACACCTTC

clone size: -
J gene: TRBJ1-2
D gene: -
V gene: TRBV2
CDR3 protein: CASSRAGLTNYGYTF
CDR3 DNA: TGTGCCAGCAGTCGAGCGGGACTTACTAACTATGGCTACACCTTC

clone size: few
J gene: TRBJ1-2
D gene: TRBD1
V gene: TRBV27
CDR3 protein: CASSSPYRGRGYTF
CDR3 DNA: TGTGCCAGCAGTTCTCCCTACAGGGGGCGCGGTTACACCTTC

clone size: -
J gene: TRBJ2-1
D gene: -
V gene: TRBV27
CDR3 protein: CASNPWGRLDEQFF
CDR3 DNA: TGTGCCAGCAACCCCTGGGGGAGGCTCGATGAGCAGTTCTTC

clone size: -
J gene: TRBJ1-1
D gene: -
V gene: TRBV25-1
CDR3 protein: CASSGTGTTEAFF
CDR3 DNA: TGTGCCAGCAGCGGTACAGGGACCACTGAAGCTTTCTTT

clone size: -
J gene: TRBJ2-2
D gene: -
V gene: TRBV7-7
CDR3 protein: CASSLGDTGELFF
CDR3 DNA: TGTGCCAGCAGCTTAGGAGACACCGGGGAGCTGTTTTTT

clone size: -
J gene: TRBJ1-2
D gene: TRBD1
V gene: TRBV25-1
CDR3 protein: CASSDPTGGAYYGYTF
CDR3 DNA: TGTGCCAGCAGTGACCCAACAGGGGGCGCCTACTATGGCTACACCTTC

clone size: -
J gene: TRBJ1-2
D gene: TRBD1
V gene: TRBV19
CDR3 protein: CASKGNRDRQSYGYTF
CDR3 DNA: TGTGCCAGTAAGGGGAACCGGGACAGACAATCCTATGGCTACACCTTC

clone size: few
J gene: TRBJ1-5
D gene: -
V gene: TRBV7-6
CDR3 protein: CASSLGPSSSNQPQHF
CDR3 DNA: TGTGCCAGCAGCTTAGGCCCGTCTTCTAGCAATCAGCCCCAGCATTTT

clone size: few
J gene: TRBJ1-2
D gene: TRBD1
V gene: TRBV7-2
CDR3 protein: CASSSDRGEGGYTF
CDR3 DNA: TGTGCCAGCAGCTCCGACAGGGGAGAAGGAGGCTACACCTTC

clone size: -
J gene: TRBJ2-2
D gene: -
V gene: TRBV2
CDR3 protein: CASSGDTAGLNTGELFF
CDR3 DNA: TGTGCCAGCAGCGGGGATACGGCAGGCCTGAACACCGGGGAGCTGTTTTTT

clone size: -
J gene: TRBJ1-2
D gene: -
V gene: TRBV10-3
CDR3 protein: CAISESISPRSGYGYTF
CDR3 DNA: TGTGCCATCAGTGAGTCGATAAGCCCCCGCTCTGGGTATGGCTACACCTTC

clone size: -
J gene: TRBJ2-2
D gene: -
V gene: TRBV28
CDR3 protein: CAPKRWELFF
CDR3 DNA: TGTGCCCCTAAAAGGTGGGAGCTGTTTTTT

clone size: -
J gene: TRBJ1-1
D gene: -
V gene: TRBV19
CDR3 protein: CASSPQLDTEAFF
CDR3 DNA: TGTGCCAGTAGTCCACAGTTGGACACTGAAGCTTTCTTT

clone size: few
J gene: TRBJ1-2
D gene: -
V gene: TRBV6-1
CDR3 protein: CASSESKGNYGYTF
CDR3 DNA: TGTGCCAGCAGTGAAAGTAAGGGCAACTATGGCTACACCTTC

clone size: -
J gene: TRBJ1-2
D gene: -
V gene: TRBV7-9
CDR3 protein: CASSLGDNANYGYTF
CDR3 DNA: TGTGCCAGTAGCTTAGGGGACAACGCTAACTATGGCTACACCTTC